This is a list of T cell receptor beta chains from one sample in a study of shared clonotypes between healthy human individuals. Method: immunoSEQ multiplex PCR; TCRdb's copy keeps in-frame clones and lacks some. The sample has around 1 million clones, about 80% seen once. The sequencing sample was made of memory CD4+ T cells sorted from blood. The source is a young man in good health. The CDR3 runs from the conserved cysteine through the conserved F or W. The order of the fields is D gene, clone size, V gene, J gene, CDR3 DNA, CDR3 protein. D genes are given only for firm matches. Clone size, where shown, is once, few, many, or a class for clones that have expanded.

.	few	TRBV19	TRBJ1-5	TGTGCCAGTACCAACTGGGGGTCGGGCAATCAGCCCCAGCATTTT	CASTNWGSGNQPQHF
TRBD2	.	TRBV11-2	TRBJ2-5	TGTGCCAGCACCAAAAGAGGGCTAGCGGGAGAGACCCAGTACTTC	CASTKRGLAGETQYF
TRBD1	.	TRBV28	TRBJ2-1	TGTGCCAGCAGGCTCGGACAGGCTAACTACAATGAGCAGTTCTTC	CASRLGQANYNEQFF
.	.	TRBV10-2	TRBJ2-7	TGCGCCAGCAGTGACCTGTCGCAGGGTACCTACGAGCAGTACTTC	CASSDLSQGTYEQYF
.	.	TRBV7-9	TRBJ2-7	TGTGCCAGCAGCTCTGACCACGAGCAGTACTTC	CASSSDHEQYF
.	.	TRBV19	TRBJ2-1	TGTGCCAGTACCGGCGGGGGCCGATACAATGAGCAGTTCTTC	CASTGGGRYNEQFF
.	.	TRBV27	TRBJ1-6	TGTGCCAGCAGTGGCCCTAAGGGCCGGAATTCACCCCTCCACTTT	CASSGPKGRNSPLHF
.	.	TRBV28	TRBJ1-6	TGTGCCAGCAGTTTATTTGGACAGTATAATTCACCCCTCCACTTT	CASSLFGQYNSPLHF
TRBD1	few	TRBV10-3	TRBJ1-1	TGTGCCATCAGTTCCGGGACAGGGGAAGCTTTCTTT	CAISSGTGEAFF
.	.	TRBV7-8	TRBJ2-3	TGTGCCAGCAGCCCCAGGGGAGGGATCCGGGCAGATACGCAGTATTTT	CASSPRGGIRADTQYF
.	.	TRBV5-4	TRBJ2-2	TGTGCCAGCAGCTGGTTTGACAACGCGAACACCGGGGAGCTGTTTTTT	CASSWFDNANTGELFF
.	.	TRBV2	TRBJ2-1	TGTGCCAGCAGTCTTAATACGAGAAATGAGCAGTTCTTC	CASSLNTRNEQFF
.	.	TRBV27	TRBJ1-5	TGTGCCAGCAGCCCACAGGGACTCCAGCCCCAGCATTTT	CASSPQGLQPQHF
TRBD1	.	TRBV5-1	TRBJ2-5	TGCGCCAGCAGCGGCCGGGGACAGGCGGCGTCAGAGACCCAGTACTTC	CASSGRGQAASETQYF
TRBD1	.	TRBV19	TRBJ1-5	TGTGCCAGTAGTATAGATATAGGGGCAGGGGGAGAGCCCCAGCATTTT	CASSIDIGAGGEPQHF
TRBD1	.	TRBV6-1	TRBJ1-1	TGTGCCAGCAGTGTCAAGGGGGCTGGGGGGACTGAAGCTTTCTTT	CASSVKGAGGTEAFF
TRBD2	.	TRBV2	TRBJ2-3	TGTGCCAGCAGCCTCGGGACTAGCGGGAGACCGCAGTATTTT	CASSLGTSGRPQYF
TRBD1	.	TRBV27	TRBJ1-2	TGTGCCAGCAGTCGCGCCGGGACAGGGGATGGCTACACCTTC	CASSRAGTGDGYTF
TRBD1	few	TRBV18	TRBJ2-7	TGTGCCAGCTCATCGAGACAGGGACCCTACGAGCAGTACTTC	CASSSRQGPYEQYF
TRBD2	.	TRBV6-4	TRBJ2-2	TGTGCCAGCAGAATACTAGCGGGGGTCACCGGGGAGCTGTTTTTT	CASRILAGVTGELFF
.	.	TRBV29-1	TRBJ2-3	TGCAGCGTTCAAAAGGACACAGATACGCAGTATTTT	CSVQKDTDTQYF
TRBD1	.	TRBV5-4	TRBJ2-7	TGTGCCAGCAGCAACCGTCGGACAGGCTCCCAGGAGCAGTACTTC	CASSNRRTGSQEQYF
.	few	TRBV6-4	TRBJ1-5	TGTGCCAGCAGCCGGGACGGGAATCAGCCCCAGCATTTT	CASSRDGNQPQHF
TRBD1	.	TRBV5-1	TRBJ2-2	TGCGCCAGCAGCTTGGTCGGGACAGGAGACACCGGGGAGCTGTTTTTT	CASSLVGTGDTGELFF
.	.	TRBV7-9	TRBJ2-5	TGTGCCAGCAGCCGGACATCAACCACGGTGGCCCAGTACTTC	CASSRTSTTVAQYF
TRBD1	once	TRBV5-6	TRBJ2-5	TGTGCCAGCAGGAGGACAGGAAAAGAGACCCAGTACTTC	CASRRTGKETQYF
.	.	TRBV5-6	TRBJ1-2	TGTGCCAGCAGCCCTTTGCAGATCAACTATGGCTACACCTTC	CASSPLQINYGYTF
.	.	TRBV2	TRBJ2-3	TGTGCCAGCAGTTTAGTAACGCAGTATTTT	CASSLVTQYF
.	.	TRBV18	TRBJ2-7	TGTGCCAGCTCACCGCTGGGCAATTTTCTGTACGAGCAGTACTTC	CASSPLGNFLYEQYF
TRBD1	.	TRBV6-1	TRBJ1-6	TGTGCCAGCAGTGAGGGACAGGGCTATAATTCACCCCTCCACTTT	CASSEGQGYNSPLHF
.	.	TRBV19	TRBJ1-5	TGTGCCAGTAGTATCGGACAAGGCAATCAGCCCCAGCATTTT	CASSIGQGNQPQHF
.	.	TRBV5-1	TRBJ2-3	TGCGCCAGCCGCCCAGCCCCGGGGAGCACAGATACGCAGTATTTT	CASRPAPGSTDTQYF
TRBD1	.	TRBV2	TRBJ1-1	TGTGCCATCGAAGGGACAGGGGCATACACTGAAGCTTTCTTT	CAIEGTGAYTEAFF